The clone carrying this T cell receptor (beta chain) was counted ten times or more. Its specificity is unknown. Trimming at V came to 2 bases and at J to 9 bases, leaving 16 bases not matched to a gene. Per the germline V gene, CDR1 is SGHVS and CDR2 is FQNEAQ. The CDR3 is 17 residues long. The data were taken from a study of human T cells and chemical hapten exposure. TCRdb redid the calling of the RACE reads with MiXCR, one entry per CDR3 protein. The sample contains about 120,000 distinct CDR3 sequences, about 12% of which appear only once. As to time point: patch test 1, 2 weeks after DPC sensitization. Treatment given: therapeutic diphenylcyclopropenone sensitization with weekly scalp DPC. Alopecia patients between 18 and 70 years old and suitable for DPC were used as donors. Sequencing started from total RNA isolated from unfractionated whole blood. Study-level findings and limits: In comparison with controls, expanded TCRs gave rise to a significantly larger number of large CDR3 similarity clusters. Having alopecia, donors may respond immunologically unlike healthy people.

This sample comprised whole blood, obtained in connection with sensitization to the hapten diphenylcyclopropenone (DPC). The J gene is TRBJ1-5, the V gene TRBV7-8; 7 bases are shared with TRBD1. The TCR originated in a woman between 50 and 59 years old with alopecia areata. Some clones in this sample may be carry-over from other donors' samples. CDR3 sequence (DNA): TGTGCCAGCAGCTTACTCGCAGGGGGTGGCGGTGGGACGCCCCAGCATTTT. Encoded protein: CASSLLAGGGGGTPQHF.